This T cell receptor beta chain was found in a study of PD-L1 blockade in urothelial cancer. Study in general: The study started patients on atezolizumab in the mid-2010s, giving 1,200 mg intravenously every 3 weeks. Between 0 and 3 chemotherapy regimens preceded treatment for each patient. At 3 weeks (second dose) and 6 weeks after starting treatment, blood was analyzed.

Study results and caveats: Sub-median blood TCR clonality before treatment predicted longer survival.

The germline V and J ends were trimmed by 2 bases and 2 bases, with 9 bases remaining between them. Per the germline V gene, CDR1 is SGHVS and CDR2 is FNYEAQ. The CDR3 totals 15 residues. Assay: immunoSEQ multiplex PCR; the TCRdb copy retains only in-frame clones and omits some. The sample has more than 35,000 clones, almost 85% seen once. As regards this clone: The antigen is undetermined.

The clonotype originates from a man in his sixties or seventies with urothelial cancer. The sample was PBMCs, taken around atezolizumab (anti-PD-L1) treatment. This chain uses TRBV7-6 with TRBJ2-2; unclear D gene. The DNA for the CDR3 is TGTGCCAGCAGCTTAACAAACATCAACACCGGGGAGCTGTTTTTT. Protein sequence: CASSLTNINTGELFF.